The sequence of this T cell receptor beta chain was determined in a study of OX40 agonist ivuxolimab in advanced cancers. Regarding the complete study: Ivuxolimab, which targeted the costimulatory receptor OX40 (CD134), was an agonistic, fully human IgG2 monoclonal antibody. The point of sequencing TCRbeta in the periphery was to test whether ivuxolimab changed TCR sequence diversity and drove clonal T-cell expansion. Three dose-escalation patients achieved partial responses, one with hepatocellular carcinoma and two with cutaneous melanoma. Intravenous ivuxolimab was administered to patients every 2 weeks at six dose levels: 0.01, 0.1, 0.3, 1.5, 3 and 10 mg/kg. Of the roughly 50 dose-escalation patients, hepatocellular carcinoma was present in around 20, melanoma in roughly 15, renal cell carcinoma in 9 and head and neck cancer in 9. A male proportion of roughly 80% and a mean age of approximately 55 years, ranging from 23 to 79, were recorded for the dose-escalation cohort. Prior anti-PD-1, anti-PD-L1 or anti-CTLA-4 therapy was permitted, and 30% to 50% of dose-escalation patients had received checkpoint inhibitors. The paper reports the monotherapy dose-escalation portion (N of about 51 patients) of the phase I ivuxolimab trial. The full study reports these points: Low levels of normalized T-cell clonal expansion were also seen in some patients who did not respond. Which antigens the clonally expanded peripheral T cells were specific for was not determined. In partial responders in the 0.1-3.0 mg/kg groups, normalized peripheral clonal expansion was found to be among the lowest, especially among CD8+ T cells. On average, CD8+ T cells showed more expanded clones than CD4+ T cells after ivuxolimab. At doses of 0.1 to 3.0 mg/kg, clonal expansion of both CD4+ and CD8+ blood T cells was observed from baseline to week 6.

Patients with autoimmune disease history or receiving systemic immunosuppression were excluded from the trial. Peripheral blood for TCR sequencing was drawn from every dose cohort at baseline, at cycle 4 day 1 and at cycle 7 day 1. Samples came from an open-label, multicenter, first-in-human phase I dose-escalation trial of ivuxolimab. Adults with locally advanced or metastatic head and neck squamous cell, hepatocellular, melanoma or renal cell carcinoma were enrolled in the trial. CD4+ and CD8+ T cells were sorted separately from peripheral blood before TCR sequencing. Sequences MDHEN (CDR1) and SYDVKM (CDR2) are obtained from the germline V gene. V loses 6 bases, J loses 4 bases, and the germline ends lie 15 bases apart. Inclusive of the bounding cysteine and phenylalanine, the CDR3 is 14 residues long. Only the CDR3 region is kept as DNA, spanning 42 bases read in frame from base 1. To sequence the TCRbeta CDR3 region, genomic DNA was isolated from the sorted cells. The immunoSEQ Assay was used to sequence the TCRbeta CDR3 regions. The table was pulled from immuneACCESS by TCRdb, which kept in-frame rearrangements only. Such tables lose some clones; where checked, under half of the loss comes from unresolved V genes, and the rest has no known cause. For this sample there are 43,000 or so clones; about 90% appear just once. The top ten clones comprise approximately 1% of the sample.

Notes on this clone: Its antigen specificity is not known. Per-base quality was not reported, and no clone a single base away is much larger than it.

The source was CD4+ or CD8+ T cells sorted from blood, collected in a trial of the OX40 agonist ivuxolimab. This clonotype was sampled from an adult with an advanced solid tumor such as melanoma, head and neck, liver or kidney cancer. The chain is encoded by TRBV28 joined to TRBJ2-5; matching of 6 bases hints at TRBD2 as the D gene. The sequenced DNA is TGTGCCAGCAGCTCAGCGGGTCCGGCAGAGACCCAGTACTTC. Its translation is CASSSAGPAETQYF.